One sample yielded the 8 T cell receptor beta chains listed below, sequenced in a study of blood T cell repertoires in COVID-19. TCRdb's copy holds only in-frame clones and misses some; the assay was immunoSEQ multiplex PCR. The data show about 270,000 clones, with approximately 90% seen just once and 2.8% held by the top ten. Sample: PBMCs or T cells enriched from blood (not recorded which). Every receptor here comes from a man aged 35-49 years who had been exposed to COVID-19.

V usage is TRBV7-9 and J usage is TRBJ2-1, with TRBD1 matching 8 bases. The V gene end was trimmed by 5 bases and the J gene end by 4 bases; junction bases not matched to a gene: 10. Looked up from germline, CDR1 is SEHNR and CDR2 is FQNEAQ (reference sequence). The CDR3 length is 16 residues. CDR3 region: CASSKKPGGLYNEQFF. As DNA, the CDR3 is TGTGCCAGCAGCAAAAAACCAGGGGGCTTATACAATGAGCAGTTCTTC.

The rearrangement uses TRBV10-2 and TRBJ2-1; 8 bases are a match to TRBD2. Trimming cost V 6 bases and J 6 bases; bases outside gene matches: 16. The CDR3 is made up of 17 amino acids. Germline CDR1 reads WSHSY; CDR2 reads SAAADI. The CDR3 loop is CASSRLFSGRFGNEQFF. The CDR3, as DNA: TGCGCCAGCAGCCGCCTTTTCAGCGGGAGATTCGGCAATGAGCAGTTCTTC.

J is TRBJ1-4 and V is TRBV28; D possibly corresponds to TRBD1 (5 bases). This CDR3 region has 15 residues. Per germline, CDR1 MDHEN and CDR2 SYDVKM. V was cut by 6 bases and J by 8 bases, with 19 bases left in between. CDR3 coding DNA: TGTGCCAGCAGCCGAAGTTATGGATCAGGGGAAAAACTGTTTTTT. Translated: CASSRSYGSGEKLFF. Looking up the rest from reference TRBV28 and TRBJ1-4 gives the full variable domain: DVKVTQSSRYLVKRTGEKVFLECVQDMDHENMFWYRQDPGLGLRLIYFSYDVKMKEKGDIPEGYSVSREKKERFSLILESASTNQTSMYLCASSRSYGSGEKLFFGSGTQLSVL.

This chain connects TRBV7-8 to TRBJ2-1; the match to TRBD2 covers 8 bases. Per the germline V gene, CDR1 is SGHVS and CDR2 is FQNEAQ. This CDR3 contains 15 residues. V lost 5 bases and J lost 7; bases outside the gene matches: 10. Here the CDR3 reads CASSTSGSTGNEQFF. CDR3 nucleotide sequence: TGTGCCAGCAGCACAAGCGGGAGTACGGGGAATGAGCAGTTCTTC.

The V gene is TRBV7-2, the J gene TRBJ1-2; TRBD1 matches 8 bases. The V segment lost 3 bases and the J segment 0 bases; nucleotides outside the gene matches: 3. This CDR3 region has 15 residues. The germline V gene has CDR1 SGHTA and CDR2 FQGNSA. The CDR3 here is CASSLGQVANYGYTF. DNA of the CDR3: TGTGCCAGCAGCTTGGGACAGGTAGCTAACTATGGCTACACCTTC.

The table lists this clone with a count of one. The V call is TRBV27, the J call TRBJ2-1; TRBD1 matches 7 bases. V lost 6 bases and J lost 3; bases outside the gene matches: 11. Looked up from germline, CDR1 is MNHEY and CDR2 is SMNVEV (reference sequence). The CDR3 has 16 amino acids. CDR3 DNA: TGTGCCAGCAGAAAGTCCCCCGGACAGGTCTACAATGAGCAGTTCTTC. As protein: CASRKSPGQVYNEQFF.

This rearrangement joins TRBV29-1 to TRBJ1-1; D may be TRBD1 (6 bases). The V and J ends lost 4 bases and 10 bases respectively, with 19 bases between them. This CDR3 region has 13 residues. From germline, CDR1 is SQVTM and CDR2 ANQGSEA. For the CDR3, the DNA is TGCAGCGTTGGGCCCACCCTTTGGGGGCGAGCTTTCTTT. It encodes CSVGPTLWGRAFF.

This rearrangement joins TRBV13 to TRBJ1-1; the match to TRBD1 covers 8 bases. Germline-derived CDR1 and CDR2 are PRHDT and FYEKMQ (reference sequence). The CDR3 is made up of 14 amino acids. Trimming removed 5 bases from V and 5 bases from J; junction bases left unmatched: 7. In DNA form, the CDR3 reads TGTGCCAGCAGCCACAGGGGGTTTGGGACTGAAGCTTTCTTT. Its protein product is CASSHRGFGTEAFF.